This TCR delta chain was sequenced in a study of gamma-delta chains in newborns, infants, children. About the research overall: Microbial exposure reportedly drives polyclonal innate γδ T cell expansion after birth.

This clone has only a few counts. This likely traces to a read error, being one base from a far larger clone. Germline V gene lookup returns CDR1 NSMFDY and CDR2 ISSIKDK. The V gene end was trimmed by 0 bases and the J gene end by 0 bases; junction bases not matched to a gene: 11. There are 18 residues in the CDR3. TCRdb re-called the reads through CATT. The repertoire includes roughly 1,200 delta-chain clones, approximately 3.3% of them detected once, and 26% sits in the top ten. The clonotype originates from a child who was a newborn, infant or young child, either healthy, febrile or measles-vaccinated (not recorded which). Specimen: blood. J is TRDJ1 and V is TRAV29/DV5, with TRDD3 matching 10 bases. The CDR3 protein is CAASAGVGGYRDTDKLIF. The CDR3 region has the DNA TGTGCAGCAAGCGCGGGGGTTGGGGGATACCGGGACACCGATAAACTCATCTTT. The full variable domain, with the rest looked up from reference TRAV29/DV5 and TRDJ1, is DQQVKQNSPSLSVQEGRISILNCDYTNSMFDYFLWYKKYPAEGPTFLISISSIKDKNEDGRFTVFLNKSAKHLSLHIVPSQPGDSAVYFCAASAGVGGYRDTDKLIFGKGTRVTVEP.